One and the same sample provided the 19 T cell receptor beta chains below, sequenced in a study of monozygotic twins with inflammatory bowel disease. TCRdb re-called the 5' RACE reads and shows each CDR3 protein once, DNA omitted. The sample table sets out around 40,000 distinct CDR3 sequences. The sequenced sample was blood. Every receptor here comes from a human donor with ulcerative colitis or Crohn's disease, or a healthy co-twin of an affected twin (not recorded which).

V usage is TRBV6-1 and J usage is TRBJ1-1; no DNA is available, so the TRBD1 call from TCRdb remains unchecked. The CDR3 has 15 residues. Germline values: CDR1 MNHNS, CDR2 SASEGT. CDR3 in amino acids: CASSDSGLGNTEAFF.

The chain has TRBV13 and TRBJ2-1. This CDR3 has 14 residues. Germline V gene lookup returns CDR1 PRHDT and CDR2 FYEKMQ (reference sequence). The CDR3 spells CASSLGRKEYEQFF.

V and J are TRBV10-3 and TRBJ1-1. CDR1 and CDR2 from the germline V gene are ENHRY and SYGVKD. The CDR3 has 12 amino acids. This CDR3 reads CATSHLAEGAFF.

This chain's CDR3 is CASSLGGATSYEQYF. The rearrangement joins TRBV18 to TRBJ2-7; without DNA, the TCRdb call of TRBD1 cannot be checked. Germline assignment: CDR1 KGHSH and CDR2 LQKENI. This CDR3 is built from 15 residues.

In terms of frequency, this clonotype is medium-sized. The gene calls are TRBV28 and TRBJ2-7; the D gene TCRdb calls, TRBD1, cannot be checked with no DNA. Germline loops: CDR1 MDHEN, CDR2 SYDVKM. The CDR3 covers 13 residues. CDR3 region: CASSPGQLYEQYF.

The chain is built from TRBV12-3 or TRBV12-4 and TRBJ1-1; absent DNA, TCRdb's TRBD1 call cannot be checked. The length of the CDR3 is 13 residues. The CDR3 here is CASSSGSGTEAFF.

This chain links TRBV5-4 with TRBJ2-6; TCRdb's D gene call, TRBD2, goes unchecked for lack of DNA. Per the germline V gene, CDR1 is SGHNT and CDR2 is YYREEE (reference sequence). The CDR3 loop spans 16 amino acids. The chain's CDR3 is CASSPVGGLGANVLTF.

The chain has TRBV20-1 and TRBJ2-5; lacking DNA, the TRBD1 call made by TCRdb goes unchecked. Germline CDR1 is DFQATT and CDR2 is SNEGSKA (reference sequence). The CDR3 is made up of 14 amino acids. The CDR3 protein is CSASVAGRRETQYF.

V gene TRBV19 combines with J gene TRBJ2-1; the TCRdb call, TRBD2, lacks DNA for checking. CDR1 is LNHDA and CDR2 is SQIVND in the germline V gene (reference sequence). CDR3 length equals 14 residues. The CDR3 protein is CASSRASGDNEQFF. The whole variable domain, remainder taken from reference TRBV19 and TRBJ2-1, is DGGITQSPKYLFRKEGQNVTLSCEQNLNHDAMYWYRQDPGQGLRLIYYSQIVNDFQKGDIAEGYSVSREKKESFPLTVTSAQKNPTAFYLCASSRASGDNEQFFGPGTRLTVL.

The CDR3 spells CASSLAPGGSVNTQYF. The chain recombines TRBV5-1 with TRBJ2-3; TCRdb's assignment of TRBD2 cannot be checked, as there is no DNA. CDR1 and CDR2 from the germline V gene are SGHRS and YFSETQ. There are 16 residues in the CDR3.

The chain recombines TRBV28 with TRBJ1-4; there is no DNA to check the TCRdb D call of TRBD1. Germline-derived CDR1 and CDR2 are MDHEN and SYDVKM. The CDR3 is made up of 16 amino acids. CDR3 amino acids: CASSDPQAHLREKLFF.

Here the CDR3 reads CASSGDRDTGELFF. The chain carries TRBV10-1 and TRBJ2-2; lacking DNA, the TRBD1 call made by TCRdb goes unchecked. The CDR3 is 14 amino acids. CDR1 and CDR2 from the germline V gene are WNHNN and SYGVQD (reference sequence).

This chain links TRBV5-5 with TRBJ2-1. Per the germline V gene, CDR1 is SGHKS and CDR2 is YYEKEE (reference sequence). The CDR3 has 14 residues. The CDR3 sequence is CASSLMASYNEQFF.

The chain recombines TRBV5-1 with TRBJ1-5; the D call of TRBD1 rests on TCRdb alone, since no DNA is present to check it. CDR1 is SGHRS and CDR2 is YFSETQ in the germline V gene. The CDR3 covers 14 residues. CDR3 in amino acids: CASSLVGGPGAQHF.

The CDR3: CASSLPILQGVNEQYF. The chain joins TRBV5-1 to TRBJ2-7; the D gene TCRdb calls, TRBD1, cannot be checked with no DNA. Germline CDR1 is SGHRS and CDR2 is YFSETQ. The CDR3 consists of 16 residues.

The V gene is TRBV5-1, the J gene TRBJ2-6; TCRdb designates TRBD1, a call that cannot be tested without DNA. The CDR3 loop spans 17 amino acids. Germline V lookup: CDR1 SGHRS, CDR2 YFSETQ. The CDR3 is CASSLAGVGSGANVLTF.

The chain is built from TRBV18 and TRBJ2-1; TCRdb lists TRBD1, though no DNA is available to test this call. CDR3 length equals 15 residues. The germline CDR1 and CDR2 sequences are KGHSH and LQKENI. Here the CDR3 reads CASSPGGTGNDEQFF.

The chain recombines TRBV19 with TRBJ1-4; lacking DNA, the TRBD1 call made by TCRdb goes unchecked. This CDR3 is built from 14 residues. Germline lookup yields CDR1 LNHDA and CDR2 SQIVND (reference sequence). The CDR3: CATLARDPQEKLFF.

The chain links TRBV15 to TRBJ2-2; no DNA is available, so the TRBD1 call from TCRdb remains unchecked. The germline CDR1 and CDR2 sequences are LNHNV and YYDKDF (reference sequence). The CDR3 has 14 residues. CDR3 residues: CATSRGRGSGELFF.